Here is one T cell receptor beta chain with its context. Unique molecular identifiers were used to barcode this TCRbeta library. TCRdb redid the calling of the PCR reads with MiXCR, one entry per CDR3 protein. The sample consists of about 580,000 distinct CDR3 sequences, roughly 24% of them appearing once. V dropped 6 bases and J dropped 3 bases, with 11 bases sitting between them. This CDR3 is built from 13 residues. This record comes from a study of T-cell reconstitution after alpha-beta-depleted transplantation in children. This chain uses TRBV12-3 or TRBV12-4 with TRBJ2-5; perhaps TRBD2 as D (6 bases). This material consisted of PBMCs, mostly from graft donor cells, taken 360 days after TCRalphabeta/CD19-depleted stem cell transplant. The clonotype originates from a boy less than two years old who had a stem cell transplant for acute myeloid leukemia, so the T cells may come from the graft donor. The CDR3 region is CASRPSGEETQYF. CDR3 coding DNA: TGTGCCAGCAGACCCTCGGGGGAAGAGACCCAGTACTTC.